This TCR beta chain originates from a study of long-term antiretroviral therapy in people with HIV (dated by TCRdb to 2021 to 2024). Broadly, across the study: The earliest samples were collected about a decade before the 2015 WHO recommendation for immediate ART, when ART was typically delayed until CD4 counts fell. No cross-contamination during QIAcube processing was shown when test extractions of a monoclonal T-cell line were performed alongside about 30 polyclonal samples. From 30 adults with confirmed HIV infection, the cohort provided under 200 cryopreserved PBMC samples, gathered serially across a mean of around six years (range 1-12). Whether ART initiation and durable HIV suppression were associated with changes in peripheral blood TRB repertoire composition and diversity was tested in a retrospective serial study. Eleven of the 30 participants with HIV were female. Beyond this particular receptor, the publication reports: Because PBMC availability was limited, only the TCR beta chain was sequenced, with no alpha chain pairing. Unsorted PBMC were profiled instead of sorted CD4+ and CD8+ T cells because pre-ART samples had limited cell numbers. The samples were dated from about 2003 to 2018, and the ART regimens that were used may be less effective than current ART regimens. ART initiation was associated with a significant increase in TRB diversity, but diversity stayed significantly below transplant donor controls even after long-term ART. At every time point, the repertoire was dominated by expanded TRB clones first identified before ART initiation, although this dominance fluctuated and, in many PLHIV, declined after ART. No data were available on ART adherence, viral resistance or therapy changes, limiting inferences about post-ART repertoire changes. CDR3 length ranges in HIV repertoires were narrower than in controls, and network structure suggested an antigen-experienced repertoire with only a slight naive shift after ART.

Participants were included only if at least one PBMC sample before ART initiation and at least two post-ART samples were available. Treatment was received in the United States of America by all participants with HIV. Cryopreserved samples of about 0.95-11 million PBMC were thawed and washed before DNA extraction. At the time of the earliest PBMC sample, participants with HIV were aged between roughly 23 and 60 years. Per participant, PBMC samples came from 1-4 timepoints prior to ART initiation and 2-8 timepoints following ART initiation, for a median of 7 samples. For every participant, serial HIV viral load, CD4+ T-cell count, ART history and demographic data were obtained. Using a Qiagen kit on a QIAcube, genomic DNA was extracted from unsorted PBMC, with samples processed in batches of 12. From the cysteine through the phenylalanine, the CDR3 covers 12 amino acids. The DNA shown is the 36-base CDR3, in frame from base 1. V was cut back by 11 bases and J by 5 bases, leaving a gap of 13 bases between them. Looking up the germline V gene (reference sequence) yields CDR1 LNHDA and CDR2 SQIVND.

Sequencing of the TRB variable region was done with the immunoSEQ hsTCRB v3.0 assay at survey level resolution. TRB sequencing targeted a depth of 40,000-50,000 T-cell genomes per sample. TRB libraries were pooled and sequenced on an Illumina MiSeq using a v3 150-cycle kit. Concerning the study's data processing: Repertoire analysis was performed in R inside a reproducible Nextflow workflow that covered QC, data transformation and analysis. LymphoSeq2, an R package for AIRR-Seq data exploration, was used to implement custom analyses. After excluding a handful of samples that yielded fewer than 5000 total TRB sequences, 150 to 200 HIV repertoires remained for analysis. Among the approximately 190 retained HIV repertoires, 55 to 65 were collected before ART initiation and 120 to 140 were collected after ART initiation. Repertoires were downsampled to 5000 TRB nucleotide sequences, with summary statistics averaged over 100 downsampling iterations. Only TRB sequences with CDR3 regions of at least seven amino acids were retained for analysis. Diversity was assessed using a clonality score derived from Shannon entropy and using the Gini coefficient. In repertoire networks, the top 5000 CDR3 amino acid sequences were linked whenever an edit distance of one separated two sequences. For TRB CDR3 amino acid sequences, antigen specificity groups and MHC restriction were predicted with GLIPH2. To flag known associations with CMV, EBV, HIV or tissue antigens, CDR3 amino acid sequences were compared against VDJdb and McPAS-TCR. Pre-ART, post-ART and control groups were compared with Wilcoxon signed-rank tests and Holm-Bonferroni correction. TCRdb took over this immuneACCESS table, retaining in-frame rearrangements with V and J assigned. Such tables are incomplete; in checked studies, under half of the missing clones stem from an unresolved V gene, and the remainder is unexplained. The V and J calls and clone size are taken from that table; D and trimming were inferred from the DNA. The sample has tens of thousands of clones on record, 70% to 90% of them singletons. The ten largest clones capture less than 5% of the sample.

This clone was observed a handful of times. Which antigen it targets is not known. Base qualities were left out, and no much larger clone turns up one base away. Source: unsorted PBMCs, taken 0.8 years before starting antiretroviral therapy. This chain is built from TRBV19 and TRBJ2-1; a tentative D match to TRBD2 spans 7 bases. This TCR was sampled from a man between 18 and 29 years old with HIV. The DNA sequence follows: TGTGCCGTTGAAGGGGGGGACAATGAGCAGTTCTTC. Its translation is CAVEGGDNEQFF.